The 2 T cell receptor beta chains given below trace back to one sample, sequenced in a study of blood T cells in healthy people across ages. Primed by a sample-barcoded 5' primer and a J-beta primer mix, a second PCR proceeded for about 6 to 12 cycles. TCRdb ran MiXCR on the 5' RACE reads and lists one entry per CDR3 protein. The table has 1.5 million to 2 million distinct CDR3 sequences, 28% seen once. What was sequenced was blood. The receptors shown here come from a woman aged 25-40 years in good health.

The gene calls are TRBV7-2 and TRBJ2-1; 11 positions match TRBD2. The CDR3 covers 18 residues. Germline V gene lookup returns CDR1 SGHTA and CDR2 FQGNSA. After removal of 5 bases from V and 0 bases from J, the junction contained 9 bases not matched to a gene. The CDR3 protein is CASSPVGLAVSSYNEQFF. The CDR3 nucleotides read TGTGCCAGCAGCCCCGTGGGACTAGCGGTTTCCTCCTACAATGAGCAGTTCTTC.

The chain's CDR3 is CASSLAGQGVNEQFF. DNA for the CDR3: TGCGCCAGCAGCTTGGCGGGACAGGGTGTCAATGAGCAGTTCTTC. This chain uses TRBV5-1 with TRBJ2-1, with 9 bases matching TRBD1. Germline V gene lookup returns CDR1 SGHRS and CDR2 YFSETQ. After removal of 0 bases from V and 6 bases from J, the junction contained 4 bases not matched to a gene. The CDR3 sequence is 15 residues long.